These 22 T cell receptor beta chains originate from one sample sequenced in a study of early T cells in non-severe SARS-CoV-2 infection. TCRdb passed the 5' RACE reads through MiXCR, listing each CDR3 protein once. The table has about 46,000 distinct CDR3 sequences, over 5% seen once. The sequencing used whole blood, collected at baseline. The receptors originated from an adult who was a healthcare worker with PCR-confirmed SARS-CoV-2 infection or an uninfected control (not recorded which).

This clonotype came up many times. The chain uses TRBV12-3 or TRBV12-4 and TRBJ2-7; D gene unclear. Trimming cost V 1 base and J 7 bases, with 11 bases left between them. The CDR3 has 13 amino acids. The CDR3 loop is CASSLGPTVEQYF. CDR3 nucleotides: TGTGCCAGCAGTTTAGGGCCCACCGTGGAGCAGTACTTC.

In its sample, this clonotype was seen many times. The V and J genes are TRBV11-3 and TRBJ2-1; 7 positions match TRBD1. The CDR3 is made up of 14 amino acids. Looked up from germline, CDR1 is SGHNT and CDR2 is YENEEA. Trimming took 1 base from V and 4 from J; bases not matched to a gene: 1. CDR3 in DNA: TGTGCCAGCAGCTTAGCGGACAGGTACAATGAGCAGTTCTTC. This gives the protein CASSLADRYNEQFF.

The chain couples TRBV30 to TRBJ1-5; D is possibly TRBD1 (5 bases). This CDR3 is built from 13 residues. V was trimmed by 0 bases and J by 3 bases, leaving 6 bases between them. Germline assignment: CDR1 GTSNPN and CDR2 SVGIG (reference sequence). CDR3 DNA: TGTGCCTGGAGTGTACAGGTCAATCAGCCCCAGCATTTT. Translated, it gives CAWSVQVNQPQHF.

This clonotype was counted many times. The CDR3 nucleotides read TGTGCCAGCAGTACCCGACACCTCTCTGGGGCCAACGTCCTGACTTTC. Amino acids: CASSTRHLSGANVLTF. The chain is built from TRBV6-5 and TRBJ2-6; D not certain. CDR3 length equals 16 residues. The germline V gene has CDR1 MNHEY and CDR2 SVGAGI. V lost 5 bases to trimming and J lost 0 bases, with 11 bases between them.

This clonotype was detected many times. The chain recombines TRBV6-6 with TRBJ2-1; TRBD2 matches at 13 bases. V lost 4 bases to trimming and J lost 4 bases; unmatched junction nucleotides: 7. The CDR3 runs to 17 residues. The germline V gene encodes CDR1 MNHNY and CDR2 SVGAGI (reference sequence). CDR3 DNA: TGTGCCAGCAGTTTCGGACTAGCGGGAGAAGGTTACAATGAGCAGTTCTTC. This gives the protein CASSFGLAGEGYNEQFF.

This clonotype was counted ten times or more. The V gene is TRBV12-3 or TRBV12-4, the J gene TRBJ2-2; D unclear. CDR3 length equals 13 residues. Between the trimmed V and J ends, which lost 0 bases and 5 bases, there was a span of 4 bases. CDR3 sequence: CASSLARTGELFF. The CDR3 DNA sequence: TGTGCCAGCAGTTTAGCGCGGACCGGGGAGCTGTTTTTT.

Many counts were recorded for this clonotype. The V call is TRBV24-1, the J call TRBJ2-7; 9 nucleotides line up with TRBD1. Trimming at V came to 2 bases and at J to 2 bases, leaving 6 bases not matched to a gene. The CDR3 spans 16 residues. CDR1 and CDR2 (germline): KGHDR, SFDVKD. CDR3 protein: CATSDSGTGRPYEQYF. The DNA for the CDR3 is TGTGCCACCAGTGATTCAGGGACAGGGCGTCCCTACGAGCAGTACTTC.

This clonotype is medium-sized. The rearrangement joins TRBV29-1 to TRBJ2-2, with TRBD1 matching 9 bases. Germline-derived CDR1 and CDR2 are SQVTM and ANQGSEA. CDR3 size: 15 residues. V gave up 7 bases and J gave up 3 bases; unmatched junction bases: 9. CDR3 in amino acids: CSATTGGGYTGELFF. DNA for the CDR3: TGCAGCGCAACGACAGGGGGAGGGTACACCGGGGAGCTGTTTTTT.

This clonotype was observed at least ten times. V usage is TRBV3-1 and J usage is TRBJ1-5, with 9 bases matching TRBD1. Germline trimming cut 2 bases from V and 4 bases from J; bases unmatched to any gene: 6. Germline V CDR1 and CDR2: LGHDT, YNNKEL (reference sequence). CDR3 length: 16 residues. The CDR3 nucleotides read TGTGCCAGCAGCCAAATGAATGGACAGGGGAATCAGCCCCAGCATTTT. As protein: CASSQMNGQGNQPQHF.

This clonotype was found many times. The rearrangement links TRBV20-1 to TRBJ2-1; no clear D. CDR3 length: 15 amino acids. CDR1 is DFQATT, CDR2 SNEGSKA, per germline (reference sequence). Deletions cut 2 bases from V and 0 bases from J, with 11 bases between. CDR3 loop: CSARPPEVSYNEQFF. The CDR3, as DNA: TGCAGTGCTAGACCGCCTGAGGTCTCCTACAATGAGCAGTTCTTC.

This clonotype appeared many times. J is TRBJ1-2 and V is TRBV7-8; D is ambiguous. This CDR3 is 14 amino acids long. Between the trimmed V and J ends, which lost 5 bases and 8 bases, there was a span of 18 bases. Germline V CDR1 and CDR2: SGHVS, FQNEAQ. The CDR3 DNA follows: TGTGCCAGCAGCCAAGGACCCGTCAACCCCGGCTACACCTTC. Amino acid sequence: CASSQGPVNPGYTF. The whole variable domain, filled in from reference TRBV7-8 and TRBJ1-2, reads GAGVSQSPRYKVAKRGQDVALRCDPISGHVSLFWYQQALGQGPEFLTYFQNEAQLDKSGLPSDRFFAERPEGSVSTLKIQRTQQEDSAVYLCASSQGPVNPGYTFGSGTRLTVV.

This clonotype was counted between two and nine times. The chain is built from TRBV18 and TRBJ2-5; TRBD1 aligns across 7 bases. V lost 2 bases, J lost 2 bases, and 5 bases stayed unmatched. The CDR3 runs to 15 residues. Germline CDR1 and CDR2: KGHSH and LQKENI. CDR3 nucleotides: TGTGCCAGCTCACCAAAGGGACAGTCGCAAGAGACCCAGTACTTC. Amino acids: CASSPKGQSQETQYF.

This clonotype was detected ten times or more. The chain joins TRBV28 to TRBJ2-3; D ambiguous. CDR1 is MDHEN, CDR2 SYDVKM, per germline. The CDR3 sequence is 12 residues long. V gave up 1 base and J gave up 2 bases, with 1 base separating them. The CDR3 DNA reads TGTGCCAGCAGTTTATACACAGATACGCAGTATTTT. Protein sequence: CASSLYTDTQYF.

In its sample, this clonotype was seen many times. The chain has TRBV14 and TRBJ2-1; the match to TRBD2 covers 10 bases. V was pared by 3 bases and J by 4 bases, with 6 bases of the junction left unmatched. From germline, CDR1 is SGHDN and CDR2 FVKESK. This CDR3 has 16 amino acids. For the CDR3, the DNA is TGTGCCAGCAGCCAGTACGGGACTAGCGCATACAATGAGCAGTTCTTC. Protein sequence: CASSQYGTSAYNEQFF. The whole variable domain, filled in from reference TRBV14 and TRBJ2-1, reads EAGVTQFPSHSVIEKGQTVTLRCDPISGHDNLYWYRRVMGKEIKFLLHFVKESKQDESGMPNNRFLAERTGGTYSTLKVQPAELEDSGVYFCASSQYGTSAYNEQFFGPGTRLTVL.

This clonotype was picked up a small number of times. The CDR3 DNA follows: TGTGCCAGCAGGCCGGGACGGAGCAATCAGCCCCAGCATTTT. It is translated as CASRPGRSNQPQHF. The chain is built from TRBV6-1 and TRBJ1-5; D is possibly TRBD1 (5 bases). V was shortened by 6 bases and J by 1 base, with 10 bases between the two germline ends. This CDR3 is 14 amino acids long. Germline CDR1 and CDR2: MNHNS and SASEGT.

In its sample, this clonotype was seen many times. V gene TRBV20-1 combines with J gene TRBJ2-7; maybe TRBD2 (7 bases). The germline V gene encodes CDR1 DFQATT and CDR2 SNEGSKA (reference sequence). The CDR3 spans 15 residues. Trimming shortened V by 3 bases and J by 4 bases, and 19 bases separated the two germline ends. In DNA form, the CDR3 reads TGCAGTGCTAGCGGGGGGCGCGCATCACCGTACGAGCAGTACTTC. This sequence encodes CSASGGRASPYEQYF.

There are many counts of this clonotype. This sequence joins TRBV7-3 and TRBJ2-1; D gene ambiguous. The length of the CDR3 is 10 residues. The V gene lost 3 bases and the J gene lost 8 bases, with 2 bases spanning the gap. Germline CDR1 reads SGHTA; CDR2 reads FQGTGA. In nucleotides, the CDR3 is TGTGCCAGCAGCTTCCATGAGCAGTTCTTC. Translated: CASSFHEQFF.

This clonotype was observed many times. The V and J genes are TRBV25-1 and TRBJ1-4; TRBD1 agrees at 7 bases. With V trimmed by 5 bases and J by 2 bases, 8 bases remained unmatched. CDR1 and CDR2 from the germline V gene are MGHDK and SYGVNS. The CDR3 is 16 amino acids. CDR3 nucleotides: TGTGCCAGCAGTATCCCGGCGGACAGGACTAATGAAAAACTGTTTTTT. It encodes CASSIPADRTNEKLFF.

At least ten counts were recorded for this clonotype. The chain couples TRBV6-4 to TRBJ2-1, with D hard to call. This CDR3 is 13 amino acids long. In germline, CDR1 is MRHNA, CDR2 SNTAGT. The V gene lost 4 bases and the J gene lost 0 bases, with 4 bases spanning the gap. The CDR3 loop reads CASSVGSYNEQFF. In DNA form, the CDR3 reads TGTGCCAGCAGTGTGGGCTCCTACAATGAGCAGTTCTTC.

The V gene is TRBV24-1, the J gene TRBJ2-3; 9 positions agree with TRBD1. CDR1 is KGHDR, CDR2 SFDVKD, per germline. V lost 7 bases, J lost 15 bases, and 16 bases stayed unmatched. This CDR3 spans 14 amino acids. Here the CDR3 reads CATRGGQGSPRHYF. Written as DNA, the CDR3 is TGTGCCACCAGAGGAGGACAGGGGTCCCCCCGTCATTATTTT.

In its sample, this clonotype was seen many times. V and J are TRBV6-1 and TRBJ1-6; 9 bases align to TRBD1. Trimming removed 2 bases from V and 11 bases from J; junction bases left unmatched: 7. The length of the CDR3 is 15 residues. Germline V gene sequence: CDR1 MNHNS, CDR2 SASEGT. The CDR3 DNA reads as TGTGCCAGCAGTGAAAAGGGGACAGGGACGGCACCCCTCCACTTT. Translating gives CASSEKGTGTAPLHF.

This chain uses TRBV12-3 or TRBV12-4 with TRBJ2-5; D might be TRBD2 (6 bases). The CDR3 is 14 residues long. V lost 3 bases and J 4 bases, leaving 12 bases between the germline ends. CDR3 in DNA: TGTGCCAGCAGTTTGGGGGGAGTGGGAGAGACCCAGTACTTC. Translating gives CASSLGGVGETQYF.